This TCR beta chain was recorded in a study of T cell changes during pregnancy in multiple sclerosis (dated by TCRdb to about 2019). Concerning the study at large: In women with multiple sclerosis, the researchers looked at how the T cell repertoire shifted as pregnancy progressed.

The library was produced with the immunoSEQ multiplex PCR assay. Drawn from immuneACCESS, this table holds only the in-frame rearrangements with V and J called that TCRdb kept. Clones are partly lost; checked studies trace under half to an unresolved V gene and leave the rest unexplained. The sample has around 59,000 clones on record, roughly 92% of them singletons. The ten largest clones capture about 2.5% of the sample. Of note for this clone: There is no known antigen for this receptor. Per-base qualities were not stored, and no clone one base away is much larger.

CDR1 and CDR2 were assigned from the germline V gene as SGHTA and FQGNSA. The V end gives up 5 bases and the J end 8 bases, leaving 16 bases in the junction not matched to a gene. The CDR3, cysteine through phenylalanine, is 16 amino acids long. The DNA shown is the 48-base CDR3, in frame from base 1. Recombination linked TRBV7-2 to TRBJ2-3; TRBD1 matches 7 bases in the middle. The receptor's source is a female donor in good health, enrolled as a control in a pregnancy study. Material: peripheral blood, obtained in the third trimester of pregnancy. CDR3 protein: CASSPTTGLQIVTQYF. The bases are TGTGCCAGCAGCCCAACGACAGGGCTACAGATAGTTACGCAGTATTTT.